The next 14 T cell receptor beta chains were all read from a single sample in a study of cytomegalovirus exposure and HLA in healthy donors. Primers for the PCR totalled 60 Vbeta and 13 Jbeta. Assay used: immunoSEQ multiplex PCR; TCRdb lists only in-frame clones, some missing. The sample lists more than 80,000 clones; around four fifths were seen once. Sample: PBMCs. The receptors stem from a man in his forties or fifties in good health and CMV-seronegative.

V is TRBV10-2 and J is TRBJ2-1; the match to TRBD2 covers 12 bases. The length of the CDR3 is 14 residues. The V and J ends lost 8 bases and 4 bases, in that order; junction bases with no gene match: 3. The germline CDR1 and CDR2 sequences are WSHSY and SAAADI. The CDR3 loop is CASSLAGGYNEQFF. In nucleotides, the CDR3 is TGCGCCAGCTCACTAGCGGGGGGTTACAATGAGCAGTTCTTC.

The chain combines TRBV4-1 with TRBJ2-2, with TRBD2 as a possible D gene (6 bases). The ends were cut back, 4 bases at V and 6 bases at J, with 12 bases in the middle. This CDR3 contains 14 residues. Germline loops: CDR1 MGHRA, CDR2 YSYEKL. The CDR3 sequence: CASSPGSQAGELFF. CDR3 coding DNA: TGCGCCAGCAGCCCCGGGAGTCAGGCCGGGGAGCTGTTTTTT.

The chain uses TRBV28 and TRBJ2-2; D may be TRBD2 (5 bases). V lost 4 bases and J 5 bases, leaving 5 bases between the germline ends. CDR3 length: 12 amino acids. The germline gives CDR1 MDHEN, CDR2 SYDVKM. The CDR3 is CASSSGTGELFF. The CDR3 DNA is TGTGCCAGCAGTTCGGGGACCGGGGAGCTGTTTTTT.

CDR3 amino acids: CASSLGGGGRPYNEQFF. CDR3 nucleotide sequence: TGCGCCAGCAGCTTGGGCGGCGGGGGTAGGCCATACAATGAGCAGTTCTTC. The genes are TRBV5-1 and TRBJ2-1; 7 bases are a match to TRBD2. The ends lost 0 bases at V and 4 bases at J; junction bases unmatched: 10. The CDR3 consists of 17 residues. Germline CDR1 and CDR2: SGHRS and YFSETQ. Looking up the rest from reference TRBV5-1 and TRBJ2-1 gives the full variable domain: KAGVTQTPRYLIKTRGQQVTLSCSPISGHRSVSWYQQTPGQGLQFLFEYFSETQRNKGNFPGRFSGRQFSNSRSEMNVSTLELGDSALYLCASSLGGGGRPYNEQFFGPGTRLTVL.

In this sample, this clone turned up once. The rearrangement links TRBV20-1 to TRBJ1-1; perhaps TRBD1 as D (5 bases). The CDR3 totals 11 residues. V was pared by 7 bases and J by 6 bases, with 12 bases between. The V gene's germline CDR1 is DFQATT and CDR2 SNEGSKA (reference sequence). The DNA for the CDR3 is TGCAGTGGAAGGGGTGTCGCTGAAGCTTTCTTT. Translation gives CSGRGVAEAFF.

The sample holds a few counts of this clone. The gene calls are TRBV5-1 and TRBJ1-6; no firm D call. Germline assignment: CDR1 SGHRS and CDR2 YFSETQ. V gave up 0 bases and J gave up 5 bases, with 6 bases separating them. The CDR3 has 14 amino acids. This CDR3 reads CASSLVSDNSPLHF. For the CDR3, the DNA is TGCGCCAGCAGCTTGGTGTCGGATAATTCACCCCTCCACTTT.

The CDR3 here is CASSSQETQYF. The CDR3 nucleotides read TGTGCCAGCAGTTCTCAAGAGACCCAGTACTTC. V and J are TRBV6-5 and TRBJ2-5; D gene ambiguous. The germline CDR1 and CDR2 sequences are MNHEY and SVGAGI. The V end was cut by 4 bases, the J end by 2 bases, with 2 bases between. CDR3 size: 11 residues.

This chain joins TRBV15 and TRBJ2-3; TRBD1 is a possible D gene (6 bases). Per germline, CDR1 LNHNV and CDR2 YYDKDF (reference sequence). V was cut by 1 base and J by 3 bases, with 17 bases left in between. The length of the CDR3 is 17 residues. The CDR3 region is CATSRGLAVGATDTQYF. The CDR3 coding sequence is TGTGCCACCAGCAGAGGGCTAGCCGTGGGGGCGACAGATACGCAGTATTTT. The full variable domain, its missing parts supplied by reference TRBV15 and TRBJ2-3, is DAMVIQNPRYQVTQFGKPVTLSCSQTLNHNVMYWYQQKSSQAPKLLFHYYDKDFNNEADTPDNFQSRRPNTSFCFLDIRSPGLGDTAMYLCATSRGLAVGATDTQYFGPGTRLTVL.

The genes are TRBV10-3 and TRBJ2-5; D is perhaps TRBD2 (7 bases). The CDR3 totals 13 residues. Germline V gives CDR1 ENHRY, CDR2 SYGVKD. Deletions cut 6 bases from V and 3 bases from J, with 11 bases between. CDR3 sequence: CAIRDSGKETQYF. DNA for the CDR3: TGTGCCATCAGGGACAGCGGGAAAGAGACCCAGTACTTC.

The chain couples TRBV28 to TRBJ2-7, with TRBD1 matching 7 bases. The germline CDR1 and CDR2 sequences are MDHEN and SYDVKM. This CDR3 is built from 15 residues. Losses at the gene ends were 5 bases for V and 7 bases for J; bases not matched to a gene: 14. The CDR3 bases are TGTGCCAGCAGTCCGCCGGGACAGAGACATGTAGAGCAGTACGTC. This gives the protein CASSPPGQRHVEQYV.

V usage is TRBV5-1 and J usage is TRBJ2-1; weak D call: TRBD2 (6 bases). Germline CDR1 SGHRS, CDR2 YFSETQ. Deletions cut 3 bases from V and 7 bases from J, with 11 bases between. The CDR3 has 13 residues. CDR3 sequence reads: CASSSGAGNEQFF. CDR3 nucleotide sequence: TGCGCCAGCAGCTCCGGGGCGGGAAATGAGCAGTTCTTC.

The CDR3 DNA follows: TGCGCCAGCAGCCAAGGATCGGGACTAGCGGCAGGCGAGCAGTTCTTC. Its protein product is CASSQGSGLAAGEQFF. V gene TRBV4-1 combines with J gene TRBJ2-1; 11 bases are a match to TRBD2. The junction had 9 bases not matched to a gene; V was cut back by 1 base and J by 10 bases. CDR3 size: 16 residues. Per germline, CDR1 MGHRA and CDR2 YSYEKL.

In nucleotides, the CDR3 is TGCGCCAGCAGCTACGACCGGGCGAACACCGGGGAGCTGTTTTTT. It is translated as CASSYDRANTGELFF. The chain recombines TRBV5-1 with TRBJ2-2; no definite D call. CDR1 is SGHRS and CDR2 is YFSETQ in the germline V gene. The CDR3 consists of 15 residues. Trimming cost V 3 bases and J 0 bases, with 9 bases left between them.

The chain has TRBV4-1 and TRBJ1-2, with D perhaps matching TRBD1 (5 bases). The V end was cut by 8 bases, the J end by 5 bases, with 21 bases between. Germline V gives CDR1 MGHRA, CDR2 YSYEKL. This CDR3 comprises 15 residues. The CDR3 sequence: CASSEWGRKRYGYTF. In DNA, the CDR3 is TGCGCCAGCTCGGAGTGGGGGAGGAAGAGGTATGGCTACACCTTC.